The subject of this entry is one T cell receptor (beta chain). These data belong to a study of human T cells and chemical hapten exposure. Time point described: healthy volunteer bleed at 2 weeks. Someone pulled total RNA out of unfractionated whole blood. J was trimmed by 4 bases and V by 4 bases; bases with no gene match: 5. CDR1 and CDR2 from the germline V gene are MDHEN and SYDVKM. The CDR3 covers 15 residues. TCRdb processed the RACE reads anew with MiXCR; each CDR3 protein has one entry. The sample holds roughly 48,000 distinct CDR3 sequences, roughly 4.5% seen once. The TCR comes from a human donor in good health. Some clones in this sample may be carry-over from other donors' samples. V is TRBV28 and J is TRBJ1-1; 11 nucleotides agree with TRBD1. The sequenced sample consisted of whole blood. The CDR3 spells CASSSAGTGGTEAFF. The CDR3 region has the DNA TGTGCCAGCAGTTCGGCCGGGACAGGGGGCACTGAAGCTTTCTTT. The full variable domain, rest sourced from reference TRBV28 and TRBJ1-1, is DVKVTQSSRYLVKRTGEKVFLECVQDMDHENMFWYRQDPGLGLRLIYFSYDVKMKEKGDIPEGYSVSREKKERFSLILESASTNQTSMYLCASSSAGTGGTEAFFGQGTRLTVV.